The 21 T cell receptor beta chains given below trace back to one sample, sequenced in a study of beta chain features in type 1 diabetes. Their specific antigens are unknown. Expressed TCRB transcripts got sequenced, as all isolated RNA was reverse transcribed. Generated by immunoSEQ multiplex PCR, the TCRdb table keeps only in-frame clones and is missing some. The top ten hold around 0.12% of the sample, which has about 650,000 clones, approximately 13% seen once. The study, taken as a whole, reports: Among patients with Type 1 diabetes, TCRB CDR3s were moderately but significantly shorter in every one of the four CD4+ subsets.

Sequenced sample: naive CD4+ T cells from blood. The receptor source for this set is a man aged 25 to 40 with type 1 diabetes.

In its sample, this clone was seen once. J is TRBJ2-1 and V is TRBV7-2; no firm D call. Trimming pared 4 bases from V and 0 bases from J, leaving 10 bases between. The CDR3 totals 15 residues. The germline V gene has CDR1 SGHTA and CDR2 FQGNSA. DNA of the CDR3: TGTGCCAGCAGCTCGCTCATCAGCTCCTACAATGAGCAGTTCTTC. Translating gives CASSSLISSYNEQFF.

The sample holds a few counts of this clone. V gene TRBV7-2 combines with J gene TRBJ2-3, with TRBD2 as a possible D gene (6 bases). Looked up from germline, CDR1 is SGHTA and CDR2 is FQGNSA. CDR3 size: 15 residues. V lost 6 bases, J lost 0 bases, and 13 bases lay in between. The CDR3 region is CASRGGISSTDTQYF. As DNA, the CDR3 is TGTGCCAGCAGGGGAGGAATCTCTAGCACAGATACGCAGTATTTT.

A few counts support this clone. The chain employs TRBV30 and TRBJ1-4; D is unclear. This CDR3 spans 13 amino acids. V was clipped by 2 bases and J by 8 bases, with 12 bases between them. The germline V gene has CDR1 GTSNPN and CDR2 SVGIG (reference sequence). The CDR3 spells CAWSTEPREKLFF. Written as DNA, the CDR3 is TGTGCCTGGAGTACTGAGCCCCGAGAAAAACTGTTTTTT.

The V gene is TRBV11-3, the J gene TRBJ2-5; possibly TRBD2 for D (6 bases). V lost 4 bases and J lost 4, with 13 bases in between. This CDR3 has 14 amino acids. Germline V gene data show CDR1 as SGHNT and CDR2 as YENEEA. DNA for the CDR3: TGTGCCAGCAGCTCCTGGACCGGGGGAGAGACCCAGTACTTC. It translates to CASSSWTGGETQYF. Together with reference TRBV11-3 and TRBJ2-5, the CDR3 gives the full variable domain: EAGVVQSPRYKIIEKKQPVAFWCNPISGHNTLYWYLQNLGQGPELLIRYENEEAVDDSQLPKDRFSAERLKGVDSTLKIQPAELGDSAVYLCASSSWTGGETQYFGPGTRLLVL.

This clone was detected only a few times. The rearrangement links TRBV10-3 to TRBJ2-5; TRBD1 matches 8 bases. Per the germline V gene, CDR1 is ENHRY and CDR2 is SYGVKD. The CDR3 runs 15 residues. V dropped 2 bases and J dropped 5; count of bases not matched to a gene: 7. CDR3 protein: CAISERQGSWETQYF. DNA for the CDR3: TGTGCCATCAGTGAGAGACAGGGGTCTTGGGAGACCCAGTACTTC.

This clone was counted only a few times. The chain recombines TRBV19 with TRBJ1-2; D remains ambiguous. Trimming left V 5 bases short and J 2 bases short, with 6 bases between. Germline loops: CDR1 LNHDA, CDR2 SQIVND (reference sequence). The CDR3 has 12 residues. The CDR3 region is CASSSGNYGYTF. The CDR3 DNA sequence: TGTGCCAGTAGTTCGGGAAACTATGGCTACACCTTC. The full variable domain, in which reference TRBV19 and TRBJ1-2 provide the parts outside the CDR3, is DGGITQSPKYLFRKEGQNVTLSCEQNLNHDAMYWYRQDPGQGLRLIYYSQIVNDFQKGDIAEGYSVSREKKESFPLTVTSAQKNPTAFYLCASSSGNYGYTFGSGTRLTVV.

V usage is TRBV23-1 and J usage is TRBJ1-5, with unresolved D. TRBV23-1 is treated as an ORF (open reading frame) with a function not yet certain. V shed 0 bases and J shed 1 base, with 4 bases lying between them. This CDR3 is 14 amino acids long. The chain's CDR3 is CASSQSRSNQPQHF. The CDR3 DNA is TGCGCCAGCAGTCAATCAAGGAGCAATCAGCCCCAGCATTTT.

This clone turned up a few times. In DNA, the CDR3 is TGCGCCAGCAGCTTGGCGGGACAGGGGATGGATACGCAGTATTTT. Its translation is CASSLAGQGMDTQYF. The chain employs TRBV5-1 and TRBJ2-3; the match to TRBD1 covers 10 bases. Germline values: CDR1 SGHRS, CDR2 YFSETQ. This CDR3 has 15 amino acids. The junction had 4 bases not matched to a gene; V was cut back by 0 bases and J by 6 bases.

This chain connects TRBV7-9 to TRBJ2-4; no clear D gene. Germline assignment: CDR1 SEHNR and CDR2 FQNEAQ (reference sequence). The CDR3 covers 14 residues. V was cut by 3 bases and J by 0 bases, with 6 bases left in between. The CDR3 nucleotides read TGTGCCAGCAGCTTTAGTTTAGCCAAAAACATTCAGTACTTC. It is translated as CASSFSLAKNIQYF.

The chain uses TRBV5-4 and TRBJ2-1; 9 nucleotides line up with TRBD2. Germline V gene sequence: CDR1 SGHNT, CDR2 YYREEE (reference sequence). This CDR3 spans 16 amino acids. The junction had 12 bases not matched to a gene; V was cut back by 4 bases and J by 7 bases. The CDR3 nucleotides are TGTGCCAGCAGCCGTCCCGTCAGCGGGGGGTTTAATGAGCAGTTCTTC. This encodes CASSRPVSGGFNEQFF.

In this sample, this clone turned up a few times. This sequence joins TRBV6-5 and TRBJ2-2; maybe TRBD2 (7 bases). From germline, CDR1 is MNHEY and CDR2 SVGAGI. V lost 5 bases, J lost 4 bases, and 14 bases lay in between. CDR3 length: 15 residues. As DNA, the CDR3 is TGTGCCAGCAGTAGGGGAGGGGGGAGCACCGGGGAGCTGTTTTTT. Translated, it gives CASSRGGGSTGELFF.

The table lists this clone with a few counts. V usage is TRBV7-6 and J usage is TRBJ2-2; the match to TRBD1 covers 9 bases. The germline gives CDR1 SGHVS, CDR2 FNYEAQ. There are 16 residues in the CDR3. The V and J ends lost 4 bases and 3 bases, in that order; junction bases with no gene match: 6. The CDR3 DNA sequence: TGTGCCAGCAGCTACAGGACAGGGGCCGACACCGGGGAGCTGTTTTTT. Translating it yields CASSYRTGADTGELFF.

In this sample, this clone turned up a few times. V gene TRBV7-2 combines with J gene TRBJ2-1, with TRBD2 identical over 9 bases. CDR1 and CDR2 from the germline V gene are SGHTA and FQGNSA. This CDR3 region has 15 residues. V shed 7 bases and J 2 bases; nucleotides not matched to a gene: 6. The DNA for the CDR3 is TGTGCCAGCATCGCCCGGACTAGCGCCTACAATGAGCAGTTCTTC. Its protein product is CASIARTSAYNEQFF.

The sample holds a few counts of this clone. The rearrangement links TRBV5-4 to TRBJ2-1; 10 nucleotides line up with TRBD1. The germline CDR1 and CDR2 sequences are SGHNT and YYREEE (reference sequence). V lost 0 bases and J lost 3; bases outside the gene matches: 6. The CDR3 length is 17 residues. CDR3 nucleotide sequence: TGTGCCAGCAGCTTGGCACCCGGGACAGGGGACTACAATGAGCAGTTCTTC. This codes for CASSLAPGTGDYNEQFF.

This clone was picked up a small number of times. CDR3 nucleotides: TGTGCCAGCAGGCAGGCGGATAGCAATCAGCCCCAGCATTTT. Amino acid sequence: CASRQADSNQPQHF. The chain employs TRBV6-5 and TRBJ1-5, with D hard to call. Germline lookup yields CDR1 MNHEY and CDR2 SVGAGI. The CDR3 is 14 residues long. Trimming took 6 bases from V and 0 from J, leaving 9 bases between them.

This clone was observed once. This chain connects TRBV6-5 to TRBJ2-5; TRBD2 matches at 11 bases. Germline trimming cut 6 bases from V and 5 bases from J; bases unmatched to any gene: 5. CDR3 length: 14 residues. Germline V gene sequence: CDR1 MNHEY, CDR2 SVGAGI. The DNA of the CDR3 is TGTGCCAGCAGCGCGACTAGCGGGGTTGAGACCCAGTACTTC. Encoded protein: CASSATSGVETQYF.

This clone was detected only a few times. The rearrangement uses TRBV6-1 and TRBJ1-2, with D possibly TRBD1 on 6 matching bases. CDR3 size: 15 residues. Trimming removed 6 bases at V and 5 bases at J, with 19 bases between. CDR1 is MNHNS and CDR2 is SASEGT in the germline V gene. CDR3 DNA: TGTGCCAGCAGCCAGACTTCACAGGGAGTATATGGCTACACCTTC. It is translated as CASSQTSQGVYGYTF.

This clone was observed a handful of times. The chain carries TRBV18 and TRBJ2-7, with D perhaps matching TRBD1 (5 bases). The CDR3 covers 16 residues. Germline assignment: CDR1 KGHSH and CDR2 LQKENI. Trimming took off 2 bases at V and 2 bases at J, with 16 bases between the two ends. The CDR3 coding sequence is TGTGCCAGCTCACCAAAGGGGTTTACTGGAACCTACGAGCAGTACTTC. Translated, it gives CASSPKGFTGTYEQYF. Full variable domain (remainder filled in from reference TRBV18 and TRBJ2-7): NAGVMQNPRHLVRRRGQEARLRCSPMKGHSHVYWYRQLPEEGLKFMVYLQKENIIDESGMPKERFSAEFPKEGPSILRIQQVVRGDSAAYFCASSPKGFTGTYEQYFGPGTRLTVT.

This chain connects TRBV2 to TRBJ2-1; weak D call: TRBD1 (6 bases). V was trimmed by 1 base and J by 8 bases, leaving 12 bases between them. The CDR3 sequence is 14 residues long. Germline V gene lookup returns CDR1 SNHLY and CDR2 FYNNEI. The CDR3 loop is CASSEDWTVYEQFF. CDR3 bases: TGTGCCAGCAGTGAAGACTGGACAGTTTATGAGCAGTTCTTC.

This clone was observed a few times. This rearrangement joins TRBV29-1 to TRBJ1-3, with D unclear. V dropped 5 bases and J dropped 2 bases, with 10 bases sitting between them. The CDR3 has 13 residues. Per the germline V gene, CDR1 is SQVTM and CDR2 is ANQGSEA. The CDR3 region is CSVLPEAGNTIYF. As DNA, the CDR3 is TGCAGCGTTTTGCCGGAAGCTGGAAACACCATATATTTT.

This chain links TRBV7-9 with TRBJ2-7; 7 nucleotides agree with TRBD1. The germline V gene encodes CDR1 SEHNR and CDR2 FQNEAQ (reference sequence). After removal of 4 bases from V and 6 bases from J, the junction contained 6 bases not matched to a gene. This CDR3 is built from 13 residues. The CDR3 DNA reads as TGTGCCAGCAGCTCTTACAGGGGATCCGAGCAGTACTTC. It yields the protein CASSSYRGSEQYF. The variable domain in full, with the rest retrieved from reference TRBV7-9 and TRBJ2-7, is DTGVSQNPRHKITKRGQNVTFRCDPISEHNRLYWYRQTLGQGPEFLTYFQNEAQLEKSRLLSDRFSAERPKGSFSTLEIQRTEQGDSAMYLCASSSYRGSEQYFGPGTRLTVT.